There are many counts of the clone carrying this T cell receptor beta chain. Its antigen remains unknown. Study findings and constraints: In terms of TCR gene usage, tumor memory CD4+ T cells clustered together with blood and lymph node memory CD4+ cells, as well as with lymph node naive CD4+ cells. Tumor Tregs overlapped most with tumor, then blood, naive CD4+ cells.

The germline V gene encodes CDR1 MGHRA and CDR2 YSYEKL. J lost 6 bases, V lost 4 bases, and 4 bases had no gene match. The CDR3 consists of 13 residues. Semi-nested PCR with Nested Universal Primer A followed constant-region reverse priming of full-length variable regions. TCRdb re-called the 5' RACE reads through MiXCR, storing one row per CDR3 protein. The table records under 45,000 distinct CDR3 sequences, approximately 30% of them present only once. CD4+CD45RO+CD25- cells were isolated as memory CD4+ T cells. Material: tumor-infiltrating memory CD4+ T cells sorted from the breast tumor. Subset defined: memory CD4+ T cells, CD4+CD45RO+CD25-. This TCR was sampled from a female donor with breast cancer. This chain uses TRBV4-1 with TRBJ1-2; 8 nucleotides align to TRBD1. The CDR3 spells CASSRQGADGYTF. The CDR3 DNA is TGCGCCAGCAGCCGTCAGGGGGCTGATGGCTACACCTTC.